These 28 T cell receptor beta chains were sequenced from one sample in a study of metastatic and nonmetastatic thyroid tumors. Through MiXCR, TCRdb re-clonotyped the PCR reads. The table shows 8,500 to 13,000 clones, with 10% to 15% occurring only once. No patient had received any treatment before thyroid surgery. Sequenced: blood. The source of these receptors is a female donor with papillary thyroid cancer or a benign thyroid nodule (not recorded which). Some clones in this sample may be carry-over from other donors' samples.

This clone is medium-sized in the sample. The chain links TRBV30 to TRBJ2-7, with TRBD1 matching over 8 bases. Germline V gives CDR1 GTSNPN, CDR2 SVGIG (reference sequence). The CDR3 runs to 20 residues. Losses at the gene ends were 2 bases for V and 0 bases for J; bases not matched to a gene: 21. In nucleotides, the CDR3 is TGTGCCTGGAGTTTCGGAACGGGACAGGTGGGAAAGGGGCTCTCCTACGAGCAGTACTTC. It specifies CAWSFGTGQVGKGLSYEQYF.

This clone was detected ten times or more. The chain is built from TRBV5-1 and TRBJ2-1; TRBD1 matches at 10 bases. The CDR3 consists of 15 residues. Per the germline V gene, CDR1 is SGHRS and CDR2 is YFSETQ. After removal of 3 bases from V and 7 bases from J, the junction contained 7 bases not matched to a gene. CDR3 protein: CASSSTGGLKNEQFF. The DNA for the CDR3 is TGCGCCAGCAGCTCGACAGGGGGCCTAAAGAATGAGCAGTTCTTC.

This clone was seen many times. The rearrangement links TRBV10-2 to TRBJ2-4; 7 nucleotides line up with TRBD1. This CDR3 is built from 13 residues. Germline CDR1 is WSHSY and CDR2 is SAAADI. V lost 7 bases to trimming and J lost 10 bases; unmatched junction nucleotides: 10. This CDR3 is CASTPGTAGIQYF. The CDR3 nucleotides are TGCGCCAGCACTCCCGGGACAGCCGGTATTCAGTACTTC.

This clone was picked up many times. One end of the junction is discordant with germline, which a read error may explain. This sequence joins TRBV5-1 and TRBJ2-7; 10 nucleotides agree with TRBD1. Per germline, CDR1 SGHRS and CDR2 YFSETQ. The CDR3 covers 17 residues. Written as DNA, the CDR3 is TGCGCCAGCAGCAAGGATCCTGTAGGGACAGGGGACTACGAGCAGTGCTTC. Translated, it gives CASSKDPVGTGDYEQCF.

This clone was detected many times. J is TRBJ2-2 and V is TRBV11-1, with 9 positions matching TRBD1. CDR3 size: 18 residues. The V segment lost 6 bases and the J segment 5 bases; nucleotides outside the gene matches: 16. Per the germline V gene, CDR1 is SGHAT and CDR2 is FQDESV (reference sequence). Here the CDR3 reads CASRRQDRGQLGTGELFF. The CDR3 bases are TGTGCCAGCAGACGACAGGACAGGGGACAGCTGGGTACCGGGGAGCTGTTTTTT.

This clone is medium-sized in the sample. In DNA form, the CDR3 reads TGTGCCAGCAGTTTAAGGGGACAGGGATCAGCTTTCTTT. As protein: CASSLRGQGSAFF. The V and J genes are TRBV27 and TRBJ1-1, with TRBD1 matching 9 bases. The V segment lost 2 bases and the J segment 10 bases; nucleotides outside the gene matches: 5. Germline values: CDR1 MNHEY, CDR2 SMNVEV (reference sequence). The CDR3 sequence is 13 residues long.

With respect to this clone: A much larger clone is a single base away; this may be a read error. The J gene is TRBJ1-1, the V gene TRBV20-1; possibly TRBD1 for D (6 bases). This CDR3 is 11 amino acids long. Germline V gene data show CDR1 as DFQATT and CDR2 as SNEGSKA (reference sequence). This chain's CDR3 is CRAEWGAETFF. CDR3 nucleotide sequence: TGCAGAGCCGAGTGGGGGGCTGAAACTTTCTTT.

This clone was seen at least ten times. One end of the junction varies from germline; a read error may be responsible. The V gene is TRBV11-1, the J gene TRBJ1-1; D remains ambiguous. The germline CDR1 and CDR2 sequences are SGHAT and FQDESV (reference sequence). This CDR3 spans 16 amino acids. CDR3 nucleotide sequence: TGTGCCGGCAGCTTAAACCTACTCGAAGTAGGCACTGAAGCTTTCTTT. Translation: CAGSLNLLEVGTEAFF.

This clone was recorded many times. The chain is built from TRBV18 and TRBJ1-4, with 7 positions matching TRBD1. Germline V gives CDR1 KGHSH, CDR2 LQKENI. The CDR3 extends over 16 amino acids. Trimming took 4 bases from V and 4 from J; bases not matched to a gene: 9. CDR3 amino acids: CASSLWTGKINEKLFF. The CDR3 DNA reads TGTGCCAGCTCACTATGGACAGGAAAGATTAATGAAAAACTGTTTTTT.

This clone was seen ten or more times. The CDR3, as DNA: TGTGCCAGCAGGTGGACGGGTAACACTGAAGCTTTCTTT. Protein product: CASRWTGNTEAFF. This rearrangement joins TRBV7-2 to TRBJ1-1, with D unresolved. The CDR3 runs to 13 residues. Per the germline V gene, CDR1 is SGHTA and CDR2 is FQGNSA. Trimming pared 6 bases from V and 2 bases from J, leaving 10 bases between.

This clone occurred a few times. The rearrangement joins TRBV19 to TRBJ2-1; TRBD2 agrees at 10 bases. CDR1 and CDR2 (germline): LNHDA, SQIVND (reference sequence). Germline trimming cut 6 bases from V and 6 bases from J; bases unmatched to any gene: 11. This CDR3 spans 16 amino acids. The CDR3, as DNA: TGTGCCAGTAGCCGGGGATCAGCGGGGGGGATCAATGAGCAGTTCTTC. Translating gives CASSRGSAGGINEQFF.

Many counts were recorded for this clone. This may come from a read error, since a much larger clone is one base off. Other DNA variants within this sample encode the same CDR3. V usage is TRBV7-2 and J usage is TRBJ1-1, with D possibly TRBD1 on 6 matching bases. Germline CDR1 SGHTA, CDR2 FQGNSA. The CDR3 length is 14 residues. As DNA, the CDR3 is TGTGCCAGCAGCTGGACAGTTCGGAACACTGAGGCTTTCTTT. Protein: CASSWTVRNTEAFF.

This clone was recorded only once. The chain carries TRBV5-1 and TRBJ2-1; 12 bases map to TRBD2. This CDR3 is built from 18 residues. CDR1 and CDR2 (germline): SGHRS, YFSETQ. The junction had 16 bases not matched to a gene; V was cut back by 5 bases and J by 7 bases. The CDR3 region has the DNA TGCGCCAGCAGTCGATTGACTAGCGGGGGCTTTATCGGAAATGAGCAGTTCTTC. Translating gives CASSRLTSGGFIGNEQFF.

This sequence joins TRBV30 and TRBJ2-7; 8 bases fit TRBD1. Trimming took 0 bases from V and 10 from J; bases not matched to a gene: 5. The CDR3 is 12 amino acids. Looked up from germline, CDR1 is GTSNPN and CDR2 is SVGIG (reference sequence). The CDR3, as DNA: TGTGCCTGGAGTGTACATCAGGGGGCCCAGTACTTC. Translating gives CAWSVHQGAQYF.

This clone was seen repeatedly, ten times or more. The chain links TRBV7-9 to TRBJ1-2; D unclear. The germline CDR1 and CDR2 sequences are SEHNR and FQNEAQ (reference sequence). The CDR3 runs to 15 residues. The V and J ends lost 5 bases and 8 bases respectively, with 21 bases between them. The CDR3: CASSPHYQRGGGYTF. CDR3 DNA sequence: TGTGCCAGCAGCCCTCATTATCAACGGGGAGGCGGCTACACCTTC.

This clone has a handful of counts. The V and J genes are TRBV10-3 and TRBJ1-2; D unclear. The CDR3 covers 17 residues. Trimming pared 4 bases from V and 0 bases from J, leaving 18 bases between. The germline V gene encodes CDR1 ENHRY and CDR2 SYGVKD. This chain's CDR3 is CAISGGTVNRTNYGYTF. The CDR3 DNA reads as TGTGCCATCAGTGGAGGTACAGTCAACCGAACTAACTATGGCTACACCTTC.

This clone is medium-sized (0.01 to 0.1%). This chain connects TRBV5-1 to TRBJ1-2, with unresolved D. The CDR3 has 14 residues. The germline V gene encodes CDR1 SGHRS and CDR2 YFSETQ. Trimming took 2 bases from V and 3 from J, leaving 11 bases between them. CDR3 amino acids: CASSFGSTDYGYTF. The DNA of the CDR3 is TGCGCCAGCAGCTTTGGGTCGACGGACTATGGCTACACCTTC.

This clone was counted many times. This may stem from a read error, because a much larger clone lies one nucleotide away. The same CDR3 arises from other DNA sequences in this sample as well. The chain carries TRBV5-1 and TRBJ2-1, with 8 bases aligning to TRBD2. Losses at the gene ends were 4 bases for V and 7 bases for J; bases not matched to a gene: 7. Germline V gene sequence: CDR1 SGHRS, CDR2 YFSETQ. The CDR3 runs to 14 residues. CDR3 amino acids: CASSLLAGSNEQFF. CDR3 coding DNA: TGCGCCAGCAGCCTGTTAGCGGGAAGTAATGAGCAGTTCTTC.

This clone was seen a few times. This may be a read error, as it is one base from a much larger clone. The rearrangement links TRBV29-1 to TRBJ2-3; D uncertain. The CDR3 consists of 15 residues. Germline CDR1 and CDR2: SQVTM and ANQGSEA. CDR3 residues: CSVVEAVLSADTQYF. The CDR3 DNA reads TGCAGCGTTGTTGAGGCGGTTCTATCCGCAGATACGCAATATTTT.

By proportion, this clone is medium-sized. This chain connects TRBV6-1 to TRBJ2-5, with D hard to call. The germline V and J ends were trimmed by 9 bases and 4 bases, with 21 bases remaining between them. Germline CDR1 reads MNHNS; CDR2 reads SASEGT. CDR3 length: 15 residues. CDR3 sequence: CASTDQLVGSETQYF. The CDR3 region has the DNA TGTGCCAGTACTGACCAATTGGTCGGATCAGAGACCCAGTACTTC.

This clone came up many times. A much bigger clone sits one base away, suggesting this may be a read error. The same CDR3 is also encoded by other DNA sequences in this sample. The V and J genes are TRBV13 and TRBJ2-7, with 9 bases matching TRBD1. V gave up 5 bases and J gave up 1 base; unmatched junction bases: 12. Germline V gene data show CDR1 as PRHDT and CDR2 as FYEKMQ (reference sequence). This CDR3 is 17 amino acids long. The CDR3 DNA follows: TGTGCCAGCAGCCAAGAGGCCCGGGGGACAGGGTCCTACGAGCAGTACTTC. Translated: CASSQEARGTGSYEQYF.

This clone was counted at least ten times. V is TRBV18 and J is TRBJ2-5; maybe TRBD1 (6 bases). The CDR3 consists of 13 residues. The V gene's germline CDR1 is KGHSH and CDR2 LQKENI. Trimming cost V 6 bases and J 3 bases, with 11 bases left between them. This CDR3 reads CASSPGDKETQYF. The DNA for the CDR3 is TGTGCCAGCTCCCCTGGGGACAAAGAGACCCAGTACTTC.

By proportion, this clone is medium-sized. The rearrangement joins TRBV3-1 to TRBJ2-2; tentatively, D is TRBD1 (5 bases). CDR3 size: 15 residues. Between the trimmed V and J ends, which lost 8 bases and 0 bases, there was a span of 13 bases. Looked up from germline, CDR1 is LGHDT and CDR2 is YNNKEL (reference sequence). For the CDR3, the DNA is TGTGCCAGCCGACAGATGTTCGCGAACACCGGGGAGCTGTTTTTT. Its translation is CASRQMFANTGELFF.

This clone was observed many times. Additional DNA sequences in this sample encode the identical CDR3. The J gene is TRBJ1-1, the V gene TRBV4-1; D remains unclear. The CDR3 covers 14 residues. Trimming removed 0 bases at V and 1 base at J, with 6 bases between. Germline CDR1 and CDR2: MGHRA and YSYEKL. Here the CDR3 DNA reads TGCGCCAGCAGCCAAGATGCAGGGAACACTGAAGCTTTCTTT. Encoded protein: CASSQDAGNTEAFF.

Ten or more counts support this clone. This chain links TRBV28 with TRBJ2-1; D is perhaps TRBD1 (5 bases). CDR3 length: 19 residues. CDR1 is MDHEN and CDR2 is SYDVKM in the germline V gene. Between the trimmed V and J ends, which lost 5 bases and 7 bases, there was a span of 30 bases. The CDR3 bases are TGTGCCAGCAGTCCACTCCTTCTTGGCTATCCTCAGGGTCAGAATGAGCAGTTCTTC. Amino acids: CASSPLLLGYPQGQNEQFF. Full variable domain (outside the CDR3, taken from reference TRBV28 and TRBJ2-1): DVKVTQSSRYLVKRTGEKVFLECVQDMDHENMFWYRQDPGLGLRLIYFSYDVKMKEKGDIPEGYSVSREKKERFSLILESASTNQTSMYLCASSPLLLGYPQGQNEQFFGPGTRLTVL.

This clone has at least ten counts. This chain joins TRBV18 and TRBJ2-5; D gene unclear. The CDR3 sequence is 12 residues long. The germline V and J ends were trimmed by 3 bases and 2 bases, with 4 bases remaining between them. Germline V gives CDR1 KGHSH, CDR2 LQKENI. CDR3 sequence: CASSPGQETQYF. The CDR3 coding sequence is TGTGCCAGCTCACCGGGGCAAGAGACCCAGTACTTC.

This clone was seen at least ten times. The CDR3 loop reads CASSLALAGSYNEQFF. The CDR3 DNA reads TGTGCCAGCAGCTTAGCTTTGGCGGGTTCCTACAATGAGCAGTTCTTC. This sequence joins TRBV7-9 and TRBJ2-1, with D perhaps TRBD2 (5 bases). V gave up 0 bases and J gave up 1 base, with 10 bases separating them. CDR3 length: 16 amino acids. From germline, CDR1 is SEHNR and CDR2 FQNEAQ (reference sequence).

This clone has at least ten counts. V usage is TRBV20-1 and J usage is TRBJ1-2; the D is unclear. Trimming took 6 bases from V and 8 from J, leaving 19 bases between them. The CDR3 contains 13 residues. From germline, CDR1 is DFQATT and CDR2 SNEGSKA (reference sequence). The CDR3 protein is CSAPSSFGRGYTF. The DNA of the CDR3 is TGCAGTGCCCCTTCATCGTTTGGTAGGGGCTACACCTTC.